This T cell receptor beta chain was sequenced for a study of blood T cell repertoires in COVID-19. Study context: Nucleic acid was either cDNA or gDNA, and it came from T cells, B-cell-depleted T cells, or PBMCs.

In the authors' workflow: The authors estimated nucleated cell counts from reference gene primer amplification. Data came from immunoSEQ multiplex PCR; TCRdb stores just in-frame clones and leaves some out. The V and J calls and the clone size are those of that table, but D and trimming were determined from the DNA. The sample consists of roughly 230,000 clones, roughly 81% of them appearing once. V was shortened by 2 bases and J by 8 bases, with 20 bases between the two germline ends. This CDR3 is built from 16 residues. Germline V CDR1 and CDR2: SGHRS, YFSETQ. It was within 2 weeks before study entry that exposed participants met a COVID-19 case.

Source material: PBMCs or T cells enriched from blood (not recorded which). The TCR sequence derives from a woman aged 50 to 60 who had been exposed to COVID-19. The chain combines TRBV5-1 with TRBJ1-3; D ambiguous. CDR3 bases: TGCGCCAGCAGCTTTTCGGGATCGGGTTCGGCGGACACCATATATTTT. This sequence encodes CASSFSGSGSADTIYF.